These 5 T cell receptor beta chains were sequenced from one sample in a study of CD8 T cells in Susac syndrome. The authors reverse transcribed about 0.5 to 1 ug RNA with random hexamers. TCRdb passed the immunoSEQ multiplex PCR reads through MiXCR, listing each CDR3 protein once. The sample contains 85,000 to 95,000 distinct CDR3 sequences, roughly 94% of which appear only once. The specimen sequenced was CD4+ T cells from PBMCs. Source of these receptors: a human donor with Susac syndrome.

J is TRBJ2-1 and V is TRBV12-3 or TRBV12-4, with TRBD2 matching 13 bases. V lost 5 bases and J lost 9; bases outside the gene matches: 7. The CDR3 spans 15 residues. The CDR3, as DNA: TGTGCCAGCAGTCATACTAGCGGGGGGGCCGCTGAGCAGTTCTTC. It encodes CASSHTSGGAAEQFF.

This chain connects TRBV7-9 to TRBJ1-2; D not certain. The germline V and J ends were trimmed by 2 bases and 3 bases, with 10 bases remaining between them. The CDR3 covers 14 residues. Germline assignment: CDR1 SEHNR and CDR2 FQNEAQ (reference sequence). This CDR3 is CASSLKGNDYGYTF. CDR3 DNA: TGTGCCAGCAGCTTAAAAGGGAATGACTATGGCTACACCTTC.

The chain has TRBV29-1 and TRBJ2-7; 8 bases are a match to TRBD1. This CDR3 spans 12 amino acids. J was trimmed by 1 base and V by 7 bases; bases with no gene match: 3. Germline V gene data show CDR1 as SQVTM and CDR2 as ANQGSEA. The CDR3 loop reads CSAGQGSYEQYF. The CDR3 DNA reads as TGCAGCGCTGGACAGGGTTCCTACGAGCAGTACTTC.

The V gene is TRBV19, the J gene TRBJ1-4; D unresolved. Germline V gene data show CDR1 as LNHDA and CDR2 as SQIVND (reference sequence). Trimming stripped 11 bases from V and 8 bases from J, with 18 bases between. The CDR3 covers 13 residues. CDR3 DNA: TGTGCCTCCCGGAAGGGCGCGGAGGAAAAACTGTTTTTT. Protein product: CASRKGAEEKLFF.

V usage is TRBV5-1 and J usage is TRBJ1-4, with D possibly being TRBD1 (6 bases). With 4 bases removed from V and 6 bases from J, the gap between germline ends came to 19 bases. Germline V gene data show CDR1 as SGHRS and CDR2 as YFSETQ. This CDR3 spans 16 amino acids. The CDR3 loop reads CASSRGGPGGDEKLFF. In DNA form, the CDR3 reads TGCGCCAGCAGCCGGGGGGGGCCCGGTGGCGATGAAAAACTGTTTTTT.